This T cell receptor (beta chain) was captured in a study of T cell responses to AZD1222 COVID-19 vaccine. Clones were sequenced by immunoSEQ multiplex PCR, and TCRdb holds only the in-frame ones, with some missing. The sample has about 140,000 clones; 70% to 90% are singletons. The V segment lost 4 bases and the J segment 6 bases; nucleotides outside the gene matches: 6. This CDR3 has 15 amino acids. From germline, CDR1 is SGHNT and CDR2 YYREEE (reference sequence). Source: peripheral blood, taken on day 0 of AZD1222 vaccination. The V call is TRBV5-4, the J call TRBJ2-7, with 14 bases identical to TRBD2. This receptor was obtained from an adult in good health. The DNA for the CDR3 is TGTGCCAGCAGCATGGGACTAGCGGGAGCCGGCGAGCAGTACTTC. Translation: CASSMGLAGAGEQYF.